Presented here are 27 T cell receptor beta chains from one specimen sequenced in a study of blood T cells in healthy people across ages. Using a J-beta primer mix together with a sample-barcoded 5' primer, a second PCR was run for roughly 7 to 12 cycles. One entry per CDR3 protein, called by TCRdb with MiXCR from the 5' RACE reads. The sample has approximately 1.5 million distinct CDR3 sequences, about 45% seen once. Sequencing input: blood. Receptors were obtained from a woman younger than 35 in good health.

There are a few counts of this clonotype. The chain combines TRBV6-5 with TRBJ2-4; D is uncertain. This CDR3 is 13 amino acids long. The V gene lost 5 bases and the J gene lost 8 bases, with 13 bases spanning the gap. Looked up from germline, CDR1 is MNHEY and CDR2 is SVGAGI. Here the CDR3 DNA reads TGTGCCAGCAGTGGGCAGCCGATGGACATTCAGTACTTC. Protein sequence: CASSGQPMDIQYF.

The gene calls are TRBV5-5 and TRBJ2-7, with 7 bases fitting TRBD1. The junction had 11 bases not matched to a gene; V was cut back by 3 bases and J by 2 bases. Per germline, CDR1 SGHKS and CDR2 YYEKEE (reference sequence). The CDR3 sequence is 16 residues long. The CDR3 DNA reads as TGTGCCAGCAGCTCTTACAAACAGGGGAACCCCTACGAGCAGTACTTC. It specifies CASSSYKQGNPYEQYF.

The chain uses TRBV7-2 and TRBJ1-1, with D unclear. The CDR3 has 13 residues. Between the trimmed V and J ends, which lost 3 bases and 4 bases, there was a span of 9 bases. Germline V gene sequence: CDR1 SGHTA, CDR2 FQGNSA. The CDR3 DNA reads as TGTGCCAGCAGCTTCACCTTGGCCACTGAAGCTTTCTTT. This sequence encodes CASSFTLATEAFF.

This rearrangement joins TRBV10-3 to TRBJ2-3, with D maybe TRBD1 (5 bases). V was shortened by 4 bases and J by 3 bases, with 5 bases between the two germline ends. CDR1 and CDR2 from the germline V gene are ENHRY and SYGVKD. The CDR3 consists of 12 residues. The CDR3 loop reads CAISGTTDTQYF. In DNA form, the CDR3 reads TGTGCCATCAGTGGGACAACAGATACGCAGTATTTT.

This clonotype was detected ten times or more. The V and J genes are TRBV11-2 and TRBJ2-1; the D gene is possibly TRBD2 (5 bases). This CDR3 has 15 amino acids. Germline CDR1 and CDR2: SGHAT and FQNNGV. V was trimmed by 1 base and J by 8 bases, leaving 15 bases between them. The CDR3 protein is CASSLVGGSVHEQFF. The CDR3 bases are TGTGCCAGCAGCTTAGTAGGTGGGAGCGTCCATGAGCAGTTCTTC.

This clonotype appeared a single time. The rearrangement uses TRBV6-1 and TRBJ2-1; 10 bases match TRBD2. From germline, CDR1 is MNHNS and CDR2 SASEGT. Losses at the gene ends were 11 bases for V and 7 bases for J; bases not matched to a gene: 11. The CDR3 covers 14 residues. The CDR3 DNA is TGTGCCCGATCTGGGGTAGCGGGAGGAAATGAGCAGTTCTTC. Its translation: CARSGVAGGNEQFF.

Turning to this clonotype: The junction does not match germline at one end; this may be a read error. This chain links TRBV7-2 with TRBJ1-5; the D gene is possibly TRBD1 (5 bases). The CDR3 has 15 residues. Germline CDR1 SGHTA, CDR2 FQGNSA. Written as DNA, the CDR3 is TGTGCCAGCAGCTTACGTAGGGGTCAGAATCAGCCCCGGCATTTT. It yields the protein CASSLRRGQNQPRHF.

The V call is TRBV12-3 or TRBV12-4, the J call TRBJ2-1, with unresolved D. The CDR3 sequence is 13 residues long. The V end was cut by 3 bases, the J end by 5 bases, with 8 bases between. CDR3 amino acids: CASSFQVDNEQFF. The CDR3 nucleotides read TGTGCCAGCAGTTTCCAAGTCGACAATGAGCAGTTCTTC.

V is TRBV4-3 and J is TRBJ2-3; possibly TRBD1 for D (5 bases). The V gene's germline CDR1 is LGHNA and CDR2 YSLEER. The CDR3 contains 15 residues. Trimming shortened V by 4 bases and J by 4 bases, and 15 bases separated the two germline ends. In DNA form, the CDR3 reads TGCGCCAGCAGCCCAGGGCACCGGGTGTCAGATACGCAGTATTTT. Amino acids: CASSPGHRVSDTQYF.

The count of this clonotype is one. The chain recombines TRBV20-1 with TRBJ1-4, with 10 bases lining up with TRBD1. This CDR3 has 16 amino acids. V lost 6 bases to trimming and J lost 0 bases; unmatched junction nucleotides: 7. The germline gives CDR1 DFQATT, CDR2 SNEGSKA (reference sequence). The CDR3 is CSALRQGAATNEKLFF. The CDR3 DNA reads as TGCAGTGCCCTACGACAGGGGGCTGCAACTAATGAAAAACTGTTTTTT.

In this sample, this clonotype turned up a few times. The CDR3 DNA reads as TGCGCCAGCAGTGCTTGGACTAGCGGGGGCACAGATACGCAGTATTTT. Protein product: CASSAWTSGGTDTQYF. The chain uses TRBV10-2 and TRBJ2-3, with 12 bases lining up with TRBD2. Losses at the gene ends were 4 bases for V and 1 base for J; bases not matched to a gene: 3. Germline V lookup: CDR1 WSHSY, CDR2 SAAADI. The CDR3 contains 16 residues.

J is TRBJ2-7 and V is TRBV6-5, with a possible D match to TRBD1 (5 bases). The CDR3 loop spans 16 amino acids. V was trimmed by 0 bases and J by 7 bases, leaving 19 bases between them. Germline loops: CDR1 MNHEY, CDR2 SVGAGI. CDR3 protein: CASSYSGTGSYNEQYF. CDR3 nucleotides: TGTGCCAGCAGTTACTCAGGTACAGGCTCCTACAATGAGCAGTACTTC.

This clonotype was seen only a few times. This rearrangement joins TRBV10-3 to TRBJ2-1; 10 bases fit TRBD1. The V gene end was trimmed by 0 bases and the J gene end by 7 bases; junction bases not matched to a gene: 12. The CDR3 totals 18 residues. The germline gives CDR1 ENHRY, CDR2 SYGVKD. The CDR3 DNA reads as TGTGCCATCAGTGAGTCGGGGACAGGGGCCGGAAGGGGTAATGAGCAGTTCTTC. It codes for CAISESGTGAGRGNEQFF.

This clonotype has just a few counts. This chain uses TRBV2 with TRBJ2-1, with TRBD1 identical over 8 bases. V lost 11 bases to trimming and J lost 1 base; unmatched junction nucleotides: 7. The CDR3 covers 14 residues. Germline V gene lookup returns CDR1 SNHLY and CDR2 FYNNEI. CDR3 nucleotide sequence: TGTGCCGGGAAGGACAGGGAGTCCTACAATGAGCAGTTCTTC. Translation gives CAGKDRESYNEQFF.

This clonotype was seen only a few times. The chain employs TRBV29-1 and TRBJ1-5, with D unclear. V lost 6 bases and J 3 bases, leaving 12 bases between the germline ends. The CDR3 has 13 residues. Germline loops: CDR1 SQVTM, CDR2 ANQGSEA. The CDR3 coding sequence is TGCAGCGTGCCCGCGGGGTTCAATCAGCCCCAGCATTTT. Its translation: CSVPAGFNQPQHF.

The V and J genes are TRBV5-1 and TRBJ2-1; 9 bases map to TRBD1. V shed 0 bases and J 8 bases; nucleotides not matched to a gene: 3. Germline V CDR1 and CDR2: SGHRS, YFSETQ. This CDR3 is built from 14 residues. This CDR3 reads CASSLGQGDDEQFF. Here the CDR3 DNA reads TGCGCCAGCAGCTTGGGACAGGGGGACGATGAGCAGTTCTTC.

The chain couples TRBV6-5 to TRBJ2-5; D unclear. The assigned J gene may be wrong: the sequence end matches TRBJ2-7 better. Germline V gene lookup returns CDR1 MNHEY and CDR2 SVGAGI. The CDR3 has 14 amino acids. Written as DNA, the CDR3 is TGTGCCAGCAGACCCTCGGTCTACTCCTACGAGCAGTACTTC. The encoded protein is CASRPSVYSYEQYF.

The rearrangement links TRBV5-6 to TRBJ2-7; no clear D gene. With 0 bases removed from V and 7 bases from J, the gap between germline ends came to 17 bases. There are 15 residues in the CDR3. Germline V gene sequence: CDR1 SGHDT, CDR2 YYEEEE. CDR3 sequence (DNA): TGTGCCAGCAGCTTGGGGACGGTCTCCTACAATGAGCAGTACTTC. Its translation: CASSLGTVSYNEQYF.

The rearrangement uses TRBV11-2 and TRBJ2-1; 11 bases match TRBD2. CDR3 length: 14 residues. V shed 7 bases, J shed 7 bases, and the junction held 6 bases outside the gene matches. Germline V gene lookup returns CDR1 SGHAT and CDR2 FQNNGV. The CDR3 loop is CASTIAGGSNEQFF. CDR3 sequence (DNA): TGTGCCAGCACTATAGCGGGGGGGTCGAATGAGCAGTTCTTC.

This clonotype was observed at least ten times. The V and J genes are TRBV7-9 and TRBJ2-7; TRBD1 matches 7 bases. V shed 1 base and J 3 bases; nucleotides not matched to a gene: 3. Germline V gene data show CDR1 as SEHNR and CDR2 as FQNEAQ (reference sequence). The CDR3 has 14 amino acids. Here the CDR3 reads CASSLGGTVYEQYF. CDR3 in DNA: TGTGCCAGCAGCTTAGGGGGGACAGTCTACGAGCAGTACTTC.

Of note for this clonotype: Mismatch with germline at one junction end may stem from a read error. This chain links TRBV6-2 or TRBV6-3 with TRBJ1-2, with D tentatively TRBD1 (6 bases). Germline assignment: CDR1 MNHEY and CDR2 SVGEGT. This CDR3 region has 14 residues. The CDR3: CASQSDRLDYGYTF. The CDR3 DNA reads TGTGCCAGCCAATCGGACAGATTGGACTATGGCTACACTTTC.

V usage is TRBV7-9 and J usage is TRBJ2-3; the D is unclear. V shed 5 bases and J shed 2 bases, with 17 bases lying between them. CDR1 and CDR2 (germline): SEHNR, FQNEAQ (reference sequence). This CDR3 has 16 amino acids. The CDR3 coding sequence is TGTGCCAGCAGCCCCGGAAATGGCAGGCCCACAGATACGCAGTATTTT. Translating gives CASSPGNGRPTDTQYF.

This clonotype was counted between two and nine times. The chain has TRBV6-1 and TRBJ2-5; possibly TRBD1 for D (5 bases). This CDR3 comprises 14 residues. V dropped 6 bases and J dropped 3 bases, with 14 bases sitting between them. CDR1 and CDR2 from the germline V gene are MNHNS and SASEGT. CDR3 DNA: TGTGCCAGCAGATTCAGGGTTAGGGAAGAGACCCAGTACTTC. It specifies CASRFRVREETQYF.

The chain joins TRBV15 to TRBJ1-2; D unclear. Germline values: CDR1 LNHNV, CDR2 YYDKDF (reference sequence). The CDR3 is made up of 15 amino acids. Trimming shortened V by 0 bases and J by 6 bases, and 14 bases separated the two germline ends. CDR3 sequence: CATSRDIEGVDGYTF. In DNA form, the CDR3 reads TGTGCCACCAGCAGAGATATAGAAGGAGTGGATGGCTACACCTTC.

The genes are TRBV6-5 and TRBJ2-7; the D gene is possibly TRBD1 (6 bases). Per germline, CDR1 MNHEY and CDR2 SVGAGI. This CDR3 region has 15 residues. V lost 6 bases, J lost 5 bases, and 20 bases lay in between. The CDR3 reads CASRRRDTGMHEQYF. The DNA of the CDR3 is TGTGCCAGCAGACGCCGAGATACAGGGATGCACGAGCAGTACTTC.

This clonotype was seen more than once but under ten times. The gene calls are TRBV4-3 and TRBJ2-5; a possible D gene is TRBD1 (5 bases). Trimming cost V 5 bases and J 5 bases, with 12 bases left between them. The CDR3 extends over 13 amino acids. Germline V gene sequence: CDR1 LGHNA, CDR2 YSLEER. The CDR3 DNA follows: TGCGCCAGCAGCGAAGGGGTAGGGGAGACCCAGTACTTC. It encodes CASSEGVGETQYF.

This chain joins TRBV29-1 and TRBJ2-7, with 10 positions matching TRBD1. This CDR3 spans 13 amino acids. Germline V gene data show CDR1 as SQVTM and CDR2 as ANQGSEA. J was trimmed by 5 bases and V by 3 bases; bases with no gene match: 4. The chain's CDR3 is CSVEWTGGHEQYF. Here the CDR3 DNA reads TGCAGCGTTGAGTGGACAGGGGGGCACGAGCAGTACTTC.